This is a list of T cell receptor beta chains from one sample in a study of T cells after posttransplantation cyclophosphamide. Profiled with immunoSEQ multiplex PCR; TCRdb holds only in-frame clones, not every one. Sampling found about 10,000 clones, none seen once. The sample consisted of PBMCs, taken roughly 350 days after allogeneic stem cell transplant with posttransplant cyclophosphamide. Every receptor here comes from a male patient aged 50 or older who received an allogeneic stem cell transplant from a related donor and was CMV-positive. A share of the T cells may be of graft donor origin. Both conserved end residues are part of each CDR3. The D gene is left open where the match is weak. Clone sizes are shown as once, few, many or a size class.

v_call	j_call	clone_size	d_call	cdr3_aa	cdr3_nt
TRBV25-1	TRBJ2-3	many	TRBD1	CASSASGTGDTDTQYF	TGTGCCAGCAGTGCCTCCGGGACAGGAGACACAGATACGCAGTATTTT
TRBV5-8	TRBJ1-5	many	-	CASINLEGNQPQHF	TGTGCCAGCATTAATCTGGAGGGAAATCAGCCCCAGCATTTT
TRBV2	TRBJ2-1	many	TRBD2	CASSGWARRGGDYNEQFF	TGTGCCAGCAGTGGATGGGCCCGCCGCGGGGGGGACTACAATGAGCAGTTCTTC
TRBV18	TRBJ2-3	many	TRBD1	CASSPNRGRNTQYF	TGTGCCAGCTCACCCAATAGGGGGCGGAATACGCAGTATTTT
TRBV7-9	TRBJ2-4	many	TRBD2	CASSLMGQGGGPDIQYF	TGTGCCAGCAGCTTAATGGGGCAGGGCGGGGGGCCTGACATTCAGTACTTC
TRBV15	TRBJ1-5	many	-	CATSRDPRNQPQHF	TGTGCCACCAGCAGAGATCCACGGAATCAGCCCCAGCATTTT
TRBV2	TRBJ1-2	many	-	CASRSSRVTYTF	TGTGCCAGCAGATCCTCTCGAGTCACCTACACCTTC
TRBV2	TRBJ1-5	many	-	CASSGGNQPQHF	TGTGCCAGCAGCGGGGGCAATCAGCCCCAGCATTTT
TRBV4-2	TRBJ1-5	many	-	CASSQEWTAKNQPQHF	TGTGCCAGCAGCCAAGAATGGACAGCGAAAAATCAGCCCCAGCATTTT
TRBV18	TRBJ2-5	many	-	CASSPGQTQETQYF	TGTGCCAGCTCACCTGGACAAACACAAGAGACCCAGTACTTC